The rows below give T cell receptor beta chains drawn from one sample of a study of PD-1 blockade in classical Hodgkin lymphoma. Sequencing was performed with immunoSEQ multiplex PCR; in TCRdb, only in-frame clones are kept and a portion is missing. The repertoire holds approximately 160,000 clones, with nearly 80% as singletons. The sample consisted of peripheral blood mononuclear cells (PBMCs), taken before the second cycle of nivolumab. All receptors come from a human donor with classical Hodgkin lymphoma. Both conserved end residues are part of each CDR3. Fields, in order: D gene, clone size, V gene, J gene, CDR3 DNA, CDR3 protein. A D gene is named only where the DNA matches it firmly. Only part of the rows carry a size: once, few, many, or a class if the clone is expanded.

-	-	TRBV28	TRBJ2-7	TGTGCCAGCAGTTTAACACAGACCGCCGAGCAGTACTTC	CASSLTQTAEQYF
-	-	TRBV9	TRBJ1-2	TGTGCCAGCAGCGTCAGGGGTGACGGCTACACCTTC	CASSVRGDGYTF
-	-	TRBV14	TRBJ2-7	TGTGCCAGCAGCGCCGCCTACGAGCAGTACTTC	CASSAAYEQYF
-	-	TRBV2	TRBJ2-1	TGTGCCAGCGAATTAGGATACAATGAGCAGTTCTTC	CASELGYNEQFF
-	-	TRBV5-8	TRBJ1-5	TGTGCCAGCAGCTCATTTCGCGCCAGCCCTAGCAATCAGCCCCAGCATTTT	CASSSFRASPSNQPQHF
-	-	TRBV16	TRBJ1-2	TGTGCCAGCAGCCAATCTGAGGGGGGCTATGGCTACACCTTC	CASSQSEGGYGYTF
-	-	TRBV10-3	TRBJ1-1	TGTGCCATCACGAGGGGAACCATGAACACTGAAGCTTTCTTT	CAITRGTMNTEAFF
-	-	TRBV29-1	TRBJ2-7	TGCAGCGTTGGCGGAGTAGGGAGCTCCTACGAGCAGTACTTC	CSVGGVGSSYEQYF
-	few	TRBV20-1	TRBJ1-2	TGCAGTGCGCCCGTCAACTATGGCTACACCTTC	CSAPVNYGYTF
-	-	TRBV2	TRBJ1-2	TGTGCCAGCAACCCAGAGTTAGGGTTTAACTATGGCTACACCTTC	CASNPELGFNYGYTF
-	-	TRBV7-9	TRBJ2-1	TGTGCCGGCAGCCCCAGGGGCCCCACCTACAATGAGCAGTTCTTC	CAGSPRGPTYNEQFF
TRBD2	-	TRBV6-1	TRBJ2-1	TGTGCCAGCAGTGAAGCGGGCATAGCGGGGGGCAATGAGCAGTTCTTC	CASSEAGIAGGNEQFF
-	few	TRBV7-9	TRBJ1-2	TGTGCCAGCAGCTTAGATAACGATGGCTACACCTTC	CASSLDNDGYTF
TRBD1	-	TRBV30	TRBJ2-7	TGTGCCTGGGCAGGGGGCGCGGTTTCAGAGCAGTACTTC	CAWAGGAVSEQYF
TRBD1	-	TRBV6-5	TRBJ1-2	TGTGCCAGCAGGCAAGGGGACAGATCCTCTACCGGCTACACCTTC	CASRQGDRSSTGYTF
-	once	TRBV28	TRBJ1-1	TGTGCCAGCAGGGTCGGGGGGACCAACACTGAAGCTTTCTTT	CASRVGGTNTEAFF
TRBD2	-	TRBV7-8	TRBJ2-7	TGTGCCAGCAGCCGAGCGGGAGGATTAACCTACGAGCAGTACTTC	CASSRAGGLTYEQYF
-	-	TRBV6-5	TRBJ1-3	TGTGCCAGCAGTCCAGGGTTCCCTGGAAACACCATATATTTT	CASSPGFPGNTIYF
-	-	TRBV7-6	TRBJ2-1	TGTGCCAGCAGCTTATTCCCTACATCAGGGGTTGATTACAATGAGCAGTTCTTC	CASSLFPTSGVDYNEQFF
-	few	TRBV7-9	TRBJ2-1	TGTGCCAGCAGCTTAGCAAGGGGGGGCGACAATGAGCAGTTCTTC	CASSLARGGDNEQFF
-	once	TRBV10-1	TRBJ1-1	TGCGCCAGCAGTGAGTCCGATGGTTTCTTT	CASSESDGFF
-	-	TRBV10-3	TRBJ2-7	TGTGCCATCAGAAAACCTCTCCGGTCCTACGAGCAGTACTTC	CAIRKPLRSYEQYF
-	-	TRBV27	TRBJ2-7	TGTGCCGGCCCCGGGGGTCCCAACGAGCAGTACTTC	CAGPGGPNEQYF
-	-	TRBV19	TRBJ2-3	TGTGCCAGTAGCAACAGGCCGCCAAGCACAGATACGCAGTATTTT	CASSNRPPSTDTQYF
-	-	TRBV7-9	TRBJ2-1	TGTGCCAGCAGCTTAGTTTTGGATGAGCAGTTCTTC	CASSLVLDEQFF
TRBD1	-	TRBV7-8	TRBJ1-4	TGTGCCAGCAGCCCTAAAATTACTCCGGGACAGTTCACAACTAATGAAAAACTGTTTTTT	CASSPKITPGQFTTNEKLFF
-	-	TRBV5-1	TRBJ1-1	TGCGCCAGCAGCTTGGGGCAAGGGGGTGCTGAAGCTTTCTTT	CASSLGQGGAEAFF
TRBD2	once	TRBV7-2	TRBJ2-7	TGTGCCAGCAGCTTGGGACTAGCGGCCTACGAGCAGTACTTC	CASSLGLAAYEQYF
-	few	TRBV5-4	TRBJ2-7	TGTGCCAGCAGCGCCAGTGGGGGGCCCCCCTACGAGCAGTACTTC	CASSASGGPPYEQYF
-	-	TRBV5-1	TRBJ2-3	TGCGCCAGCAGCTTGGGGTTGGACACAGATACGCAGTATTTT	CASSLGLDTDTQYF
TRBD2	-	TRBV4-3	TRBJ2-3	TGCGCCAGCAGCCAAGGAGGCCCCGGGACTAGTGGGGCAGATACGCAGTATTTT	CASSQGGPGTSGADTQYF
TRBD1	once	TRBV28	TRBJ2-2	TGTGCCAGCAGCCGTCCGGGACAGGGGTCCGGGGAGCTGTTTTTT	CASSRPGQGSGELFF
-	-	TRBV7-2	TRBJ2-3	TGTGCCAGCAGCGCCCCAATCGGGGCGGGGGCTAGCACAGATACGCAGTATTTT	CASSAPIGAGASTDTQYF
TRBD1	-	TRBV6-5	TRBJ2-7	TGTGCCAGCAGTCACCGGGACAGGGGCGTCTACGAGCAGTACTTC	CASSHRDRGVYEQYF
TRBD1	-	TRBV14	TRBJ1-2	TGTGCCAGCAGCCAAGCAAGGACAGGGGGCATTGACTATGGCTACACCTTC	CASSQARTGGIDYGYTF
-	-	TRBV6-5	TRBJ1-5	TGTGCCAGCAGTTACTCATCGTTGGAGCCCCAGCATTTT	CASSYSSLEPQHF
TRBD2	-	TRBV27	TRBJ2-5	TGTGCCAGCAGCCTTCATAACCCGGGACTAACTATCCAAGAGACCCAGTACTTC	CASSLHNPGLTIQETQYF
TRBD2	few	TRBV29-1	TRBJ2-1	TGCAGCGTTGAACCGGCGGGAGGGCCGGGTGAGCAGTTCTTC	CSVEPAGGPGEQFF
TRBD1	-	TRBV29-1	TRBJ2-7	TGCAGCGTTGAGCGACAGGGTTCCTACGAGCAGTACTTC	CSVERQGSYEQYF
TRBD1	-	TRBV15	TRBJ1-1	TGTGCCACCAGCAGAGTAGTCGGGACAGGGATCGGGGACACTGAAGCTTTCTTT	CATSRVVGTGIGDTEAFF
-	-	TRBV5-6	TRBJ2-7	TGTGCCAGCAGCTTCGACGTAGTGGAAACCTACGAGCAGTACTTC	CASSFDVVETYEQYF